This T cell receptor (beta chain) was recovered during a study of blood T cell repertoires in COVID-19. About the study: PBMCs, B-cell-depleted T cells, or T cells provided the cDNA or gDNA that made up the material.

As processed by the authors: Amplification of reference gene primers provided the estimated nucleated cell counts. Data came from immunoSEQ multiplex PCR; TCRdb stores just in-frame clones and leaves some out. V and J calls and clone size come straight from that table; D and trimming were deduced from the DNA. Of 200,000 to 250,000 clones in the sample, roughly 85% were seen once. Participants were aged about 18 to 89 years, lived in about two dozen US areas, and enrolled virtually. Participants' own reports of clinical history determined their cohort assignment. After removal of 1 base from V and 8 bases from J, the junction contained 11 bases not matched to a gene. This CDR3 is built from 16 residues. The germline CDR1 and CDR2 sequences are SGHNT and YENEEA.

This rearrangement joins TRBV11-3 to TRBJ2-3; the match to TRBD1 covers 8 bases. The receptor was derived from a woman aged 35 to 49 with acute COVID-19. The sample consisted of PBMCs or T cells enriched from blood (not recorded which). For the CDR3, the DNA is TGTGCCAGCAGCTTAGCGGTGACAGGGGTACTGGGTACGCAGTATTTT. Its translation: CASSLAVTGVLGTQYF. Full variable domain (missing parts from reference TRBV11-3 and TRBJ2-3): EAGVVQSPRYKIIEKKQPVAFWCNPISGHNTLYWYLQNLGQGPELLIRYENEEAVDDSQLPKDRFSAERLKGVDSTLKIQPAELGDSAVYLCASSLAVTGVLGTQYFGPGTRLTVL.